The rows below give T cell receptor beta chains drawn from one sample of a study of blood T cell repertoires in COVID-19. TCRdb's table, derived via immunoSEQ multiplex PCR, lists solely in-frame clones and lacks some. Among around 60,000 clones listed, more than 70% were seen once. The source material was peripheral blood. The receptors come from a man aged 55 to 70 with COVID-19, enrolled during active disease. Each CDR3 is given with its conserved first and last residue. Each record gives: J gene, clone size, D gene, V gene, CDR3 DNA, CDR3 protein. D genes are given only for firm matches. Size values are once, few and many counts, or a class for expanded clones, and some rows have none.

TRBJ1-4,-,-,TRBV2,TGTGCCAACGCCGGAGCAACTAATGAAAAACTGTTTTTT,CANAGATNEKLFF
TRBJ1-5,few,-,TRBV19,TGTGCCAGTAGTGTCTCAACAGGGACGGGTAGCAATCAGCCCCAGCATTTT,CASSVSTGTGSNQPQHF
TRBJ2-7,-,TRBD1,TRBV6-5,TGTGCCAGCACCTGGGGACAGCTAACCTACGAGCAGTACTTC,CASTWGQLTYEQYF
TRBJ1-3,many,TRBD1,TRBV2,TGTGCCAGCCAACAGGGGTCTGGAAACACCATATATTTT,CASQQGSGNTIYF
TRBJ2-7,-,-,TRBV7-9,TGTGCCAGCAGCCGCGACGCCCCGGGAGCGGGCGAGCAGTACTTC,CASSRDAPGAGEQYF
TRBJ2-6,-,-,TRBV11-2,TGTGCCAGCAGCTTAGGGCTGGGGGCCGGTGGGGCCAACGTCCTGACTTTC,CASSLGLGAGGANVLTF
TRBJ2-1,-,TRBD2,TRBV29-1,TGCAGCGTTGATCGACTAGCGGGGGCGGGTGAGCAGTTCTTC,CSVDRLAGAGEQFF
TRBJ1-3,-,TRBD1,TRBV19,TGTGCCAGTTCCCCGTTGACAGGGGTCGGAAACACCATATATTTT,CASSPLTGVGNTIYF
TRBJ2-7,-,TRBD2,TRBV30,TGTGCCTGGAGTTGGGAGGGCGAGCAGTACTTC,CAWSWEGEQYF
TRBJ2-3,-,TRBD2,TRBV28,TGTGCCAGCCAGCTAGCGGGAAGGGCAGATACGCAGTATTTT,CASQLAGRADTQYF
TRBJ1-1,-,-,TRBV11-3,TGTGCCAGCAGCTTATACAGGAACACTGAAGCTTTCTTT,CASSLYRNTEAFF
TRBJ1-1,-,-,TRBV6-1,TGTGCCAGCAGTGAACAGGGATTCACTGAAGCTTTCTTT,CASSEQGFTEAFF
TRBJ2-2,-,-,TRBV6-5,TGTGCCAGCAGTTACGACAGACCGAACACCGGGGAGCTGTTTTTT,CASSYDRPNTGELFF
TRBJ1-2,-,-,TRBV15,TGTGCCACCAGCAGAGGAGGCAGGGGAGCTAACTATGGCTACACCTTC,CATSRGGRGANYGYTF
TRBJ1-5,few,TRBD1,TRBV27,TGTGCCAGCAGGAGACAGGGGGCGGACAATCAGCCCCAGCATTTT,CASRRQGADNQPQHF
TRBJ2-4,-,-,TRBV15,TGTGCCACCAGCCTCCCTCTGGGCTTGAAAAACATTCAGTACTTC,CATSLPLGLKNIQYF
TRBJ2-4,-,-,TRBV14,TGTGCCAGCAGCCAAGCCTTGAACAATAAAAACATTCAGTACTTC,CASSQALNNKNIQYF
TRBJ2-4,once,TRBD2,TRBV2,TGTGCCAGCAGTGAGCGTCTACTAGCGGAAATATCTAACATTCAGTACTTC,CASSERLLAEISNIQYF
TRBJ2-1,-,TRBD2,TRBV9,TGTGCCAGCAGCGTCACTAGCGCAAACCTACTAACCTACAATGAGCAGTTCTTC,CASSVTSANLLTYNEQFF
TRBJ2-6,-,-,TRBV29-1,TGCAGCGTACAAACCCAGACTGGGGCCAACGTCCTGACTTTC,CSVQTQTGANVLTF
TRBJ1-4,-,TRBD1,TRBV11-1,TGTGCCAGCAGCCTCACAGGGGACTCTAATGAAAAACTGTTTTTT,CASSLTGDSNEKLFF
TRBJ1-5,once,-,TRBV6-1,TGTGCCAGCAGTGAAGTCCCATCTCAGCCCCAGCATTTT,CASSEVPSQPQHF
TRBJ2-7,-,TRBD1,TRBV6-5,TGTGCCAGCAGTCCTACCTGGACAGGGGGCTACGAGCAGTACTTC,CASSPTWTGGYEQYF
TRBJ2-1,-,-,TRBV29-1,TGCAGCGCCCCCAGAGGCCAGGGTGGGGACAATGAGCAGTTCTTC,CSAPRGQGGDNEQFF
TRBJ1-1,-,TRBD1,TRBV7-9,TGTGCCAGCAGCTTAGAAAACAGGGGCACTGAAGCTTTCTTT,CASSLENRGTEAFF
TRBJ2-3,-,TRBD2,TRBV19,TGTGCCAGTAGTATTGGGCTAGCGGGCACAGATACGCAGTATTTT,CASSIGLAGTDTQYF
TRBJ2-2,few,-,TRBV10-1,TGCGCCAGCAGCTCTGCTGGACTTTACACCGGGGAGCTGTTTTTT,CASSSAGLYTGELFF
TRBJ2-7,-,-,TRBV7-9,TGTGCCAGCAGCTTAGGTGTTAGGGCAGGGGATCCGGACGAGCAGTACTTC,CASSLGVRAGDPDEQYF
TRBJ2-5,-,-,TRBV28,TGTGCCAGCCTAACAGGGTCAGCGGGGATTGAGACCCAGTACTTC,CASLTGSAGIETQYF
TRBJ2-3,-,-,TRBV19,TGTGCCAGTTCTGATAGAGATACGCAGTATTTT,CASSDRDTQYF
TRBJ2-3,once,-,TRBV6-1,TGTGCCAGCAGTGAAGTCGGCGGGCCCACAGATACGCAGTATTTT,CASSEVGGPTDTQYF
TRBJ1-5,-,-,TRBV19,TGTGCCAGTAGTATTATCAGAAATAGCAATCAGCCCCAGCATTTT,CASSIIRNSNQPQHF
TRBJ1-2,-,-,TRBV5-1,TGCGCCAGCAGCTTGGAGACGGAAGGGGGTGGCTACACCTTC,CASSLETEGGGYTF
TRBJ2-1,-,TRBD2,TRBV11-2,TGTGCCAGCAGCCCGGGACTAGCGGGAGGTAATGAGCAGTTCTTC,CASSPGLAGGNEQFF
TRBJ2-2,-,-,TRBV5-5,TGTGCCAGCAGCTTTGCGGGTGAGAGCACCGGGGAGCTGTTTTTT,CASSFAGESTGELFF
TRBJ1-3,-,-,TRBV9,TGTGCCAGCAGCGGACCCCCCGGGTACTCTGGAAACACCATATATTTT,CASSGPPGYSGNTIYF
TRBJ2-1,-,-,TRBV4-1,TGCGCCAGCAGCCAAGAACAGGGCGCCTACCTACGGGTCTACAATGAGCAGTTCTTC,CASSQEQGAYLRVYNEQFF
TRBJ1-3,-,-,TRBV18,TGTGCCAGCTCACCATTAGACACGAGCTCTGGAAACACCATATATTTT,CASSPLDTSSGNTIYF
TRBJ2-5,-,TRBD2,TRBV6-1,TGTGCCAGCAGTGAAGGACTAGCGGGACCAGAGACCCAGTACTTC,CASSEGLAGPETQYF
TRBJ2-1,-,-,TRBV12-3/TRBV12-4,TGTGCCAGCAAATATTCCTACAATGAGCAGTTCTTC,CASKYSYNEQFF
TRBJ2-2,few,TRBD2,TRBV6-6,TGTGCCAGCAGGGCAGCGGGGGGGCCGGCCGGGGAGCTGTTTTTT,CASRAAGGPAGELFF
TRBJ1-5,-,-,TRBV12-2,TGTGCAAGTCGCCAAAGGACAGGACCCAATCAGCCCCAGCATTTT,CASRQRTGPNQPQHF
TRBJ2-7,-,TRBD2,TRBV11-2,TGTGCCAGCAGCTTAGGTACTAGCGGGGTTTCTTCGTACGAGCAGTACTTC,CASSLGTSGVSSYEQYF
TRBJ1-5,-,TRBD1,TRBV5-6,TGTGCCAGCAGCTACTGGACAGGGAGTCAGCCCCAGCATTTT,CASSYWTGSQPQHF
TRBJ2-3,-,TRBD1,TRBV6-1,TGTGCCAGCAGTGAAGTGGGACAGGGTCGAGATACGCAGTATTTT,CASSEVGQGRDTQYF
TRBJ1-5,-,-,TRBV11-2,TGTGCCAGCAGCCTCGAGGGGGTTCAGCCCCAGCATTTT,CASSLEGVQPQHF
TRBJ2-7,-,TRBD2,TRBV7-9,TGTGCCAGCAGTATCGGGACTAGCGGACACTACGAGCAGTACTTC,CASSIGTSGHYEQYF
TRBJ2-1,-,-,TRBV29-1,TGCAGCGTTGAACGGCAGGGCGGCAATGAGCAGTTCTTC,CSVERQGGNEQFF
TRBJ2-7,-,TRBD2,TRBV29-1,TGCAGCGTCTCGGGACTAGCGGGATCCTACGAGCAGTACTTC,CSVSGLAGSYEQYF
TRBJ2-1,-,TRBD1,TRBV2,TGTGCCAGCAGTGAGGGGACAGGGCTCAATGAGCAGTTCTTC,CASSEGTGLNEQFF
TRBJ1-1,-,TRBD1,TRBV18,TGTGCCAGCTCACCAAACGGACAGGGTGAAGCTTTCTTT,CASSPNGQGEAFF
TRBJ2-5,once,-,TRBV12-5,TGTGCTAGTGGTTTGGCTAATGCAGAGACCCAGTACTTC,CASGLANAETQYF
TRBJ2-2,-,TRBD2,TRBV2,TGTGCCAGCAGCCCCGGGACTAGCGGGGGTTTAGGAGGGGAGCTGTTTTTT,CASSPGTSGGLGGELFF
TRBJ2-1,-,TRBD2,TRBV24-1,TGTGCCACCAGTGATTTAAAGCGGGGGGGCGATGAGCAGTTCTTC,CATSDLKRGGDEQFF
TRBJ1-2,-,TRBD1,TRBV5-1,TGCGCCAGCTTGGAGGGGGCCAACTATGGCTACACCTTC,CASLEGANYGYTF